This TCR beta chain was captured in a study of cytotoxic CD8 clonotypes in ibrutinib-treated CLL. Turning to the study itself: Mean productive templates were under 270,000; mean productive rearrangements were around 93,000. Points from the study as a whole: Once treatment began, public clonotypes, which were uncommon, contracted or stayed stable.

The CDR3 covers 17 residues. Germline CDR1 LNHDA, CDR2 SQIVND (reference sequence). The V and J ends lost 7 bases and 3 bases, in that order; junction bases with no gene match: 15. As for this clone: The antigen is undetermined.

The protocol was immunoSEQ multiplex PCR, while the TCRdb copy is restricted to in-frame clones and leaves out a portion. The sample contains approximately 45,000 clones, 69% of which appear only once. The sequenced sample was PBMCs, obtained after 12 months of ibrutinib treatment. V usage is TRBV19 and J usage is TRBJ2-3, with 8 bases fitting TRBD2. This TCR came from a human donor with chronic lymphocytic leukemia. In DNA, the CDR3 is TGTGCCAGTATGTCCCGGCAGGCGGGGGGATTTACAGATACGCAGTATTTT. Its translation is CASMSRQAGGFTDTQYF.